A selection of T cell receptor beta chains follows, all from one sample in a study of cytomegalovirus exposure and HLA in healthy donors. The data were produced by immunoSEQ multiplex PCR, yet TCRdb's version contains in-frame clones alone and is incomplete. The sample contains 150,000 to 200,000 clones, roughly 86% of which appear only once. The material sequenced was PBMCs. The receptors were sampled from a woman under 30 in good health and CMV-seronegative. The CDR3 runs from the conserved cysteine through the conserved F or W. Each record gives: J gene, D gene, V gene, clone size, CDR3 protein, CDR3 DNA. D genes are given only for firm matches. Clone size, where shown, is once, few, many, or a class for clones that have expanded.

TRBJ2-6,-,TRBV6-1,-,CASSEITGANVLTF,TGTGCCAGCAGTGAAATAACTGGGGCCAACGTCCTGACTTTC
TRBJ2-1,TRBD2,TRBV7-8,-,CASSLMGGGHYNEQFF,TGTGCCAGCAGCTTAATGGGCGGGGGGCACTACAATGAGCAGTTCTTC
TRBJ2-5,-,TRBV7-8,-,CASSLGGRTQETQYF,TGTGCCAGCAGCTTAGGAGGGAGGACCCAAGAGACCCAGTACTTC
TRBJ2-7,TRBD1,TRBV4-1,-,CASSQGIRGPGIYEQYF,TGCGCCAGCAGCCAAGGGATAAGGGGGCCCGGGATTTACGAGCAGTACTTC
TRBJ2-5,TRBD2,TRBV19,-,CASRGLGLYQETQYF,TGTGCCAGTAGGGGACTAGGGTTGTACCAAGAGACCCAGTACTTC
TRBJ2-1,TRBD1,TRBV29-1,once,CSVEGTGTISSYNEQFF,TGCAGCGTTGAAGGGACAGGGACCATATCCTCCTACAATGAGCAGTTCTTC
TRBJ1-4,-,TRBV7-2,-,CASRVTGSPNEKLFF,TGTGCCAGCAGGGTTACAGGATCCCCTAATGAAAAACTGTTTTTT
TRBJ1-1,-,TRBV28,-,CASSFLGRANTEAFF,TGTGCCAGCAGTTTCTTGGGCAGGGCGAACACTGAAGCTTTCTTT
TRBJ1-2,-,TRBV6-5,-,CASRRGAKGYGYTF,TGTGCCAGCAGACGGGGGGCGAAGGGCTATGGCTACACCTTC
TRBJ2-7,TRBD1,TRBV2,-,CASSRSPGQGDYEQYF,TGTGCCAGCAGTCGCAGTCCGGGACAGGGAGACTACGAGCAGTACTTC
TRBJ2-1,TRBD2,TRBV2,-,CASTRSGGLYNEQFF,TGTGCCAGCACACGTAGCGGGGGGCTTTACAATGAGCAGTTCTTC
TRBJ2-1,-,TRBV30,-,CAWRDSFYNEQFF,TGTGCCTGGAGGGACAGCTTCTACAATGAGCAGTTCTTC
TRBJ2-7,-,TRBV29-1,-,CSVGVGGIGEQYF,TGCAGCGTTGGGGTCGGGGGAATTGGCGAGCAGTACTTC
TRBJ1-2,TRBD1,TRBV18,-,CASSPQRTGNYGYTF,TGTGCCAGCTCACCACAGCGGACAGGGAACTATGGCTACACCTTC
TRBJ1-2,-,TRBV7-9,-,CASSIGGYYGYTF,TGTGCCAGCAGCATCGGGGGTTACTATGGCTACACCTTC
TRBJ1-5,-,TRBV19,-,CASSLRRHF,TGTGCCAGTAGTTTACGTAGGCATTTT
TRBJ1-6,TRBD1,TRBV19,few,CASSTRQGPDNSPLHF,TGTGCCAGTAGTACCCGACAGGGGCCGGATAATTCACCCCTCCACTTT
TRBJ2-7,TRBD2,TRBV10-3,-,CAITGGGYDEQYF,TGTGCCATCACCGGGGGGGGCTACGACGAGCAGTACTTC
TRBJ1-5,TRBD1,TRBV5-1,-,CASEIGQGARIPQPQHF,TGCGCCAGCGAAATAGGACAGGGGGCGCGTATCCCACAGCCCCAGCATTTT
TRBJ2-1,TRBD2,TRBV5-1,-,CASSLVYAGAGSEQFF,TGCGCCAGCAGCTTGGTTTATGCGGGAGCTGGGAGTGAGCAGTTCTTC
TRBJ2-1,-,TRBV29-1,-,CSVGASKQFF,TGCAGCGTTGGGGCTAGCAAGCAGTTCTTC
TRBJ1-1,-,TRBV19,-,CASSGGGVNTEAFF,TGTGCCAGTAGTGGGGGGGGAGTGAACACTGAAGCTTTCTTT
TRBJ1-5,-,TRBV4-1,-,CASSQEGVQPQHF,TGCGCCAGCAGCCAAGAGGGAGTTCAGCCCCAGCATTTT
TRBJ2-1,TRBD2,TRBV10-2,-,CASSEFPSRSGGGEQFF,TGCGCCAGCAGTGAGTTCCCCTCGAGGAGCGGGGGGGGTGAGCAGTTCTTC
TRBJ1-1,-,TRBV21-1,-,CASGRQGIVTEAFF,TGTGCCAGCGGACGACAGGGGATAGTCACTGAAGCTTTCTTT
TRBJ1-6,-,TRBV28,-,CASKQANSPLHF,TGTGCCAGCAAACAGGCAAATTCACCCCTCCACTTT
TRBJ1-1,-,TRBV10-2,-,CASSEGSAEAFF,TGCGCCAGCAGTGAGGGTAGCGCTGAAGCTTTCTTT
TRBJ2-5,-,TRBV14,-,CASSQDQGPQETQYF,TGTGCCAGCAGCCAAGATCAGGGGCCTCAAGAGACCCAGTACTTC
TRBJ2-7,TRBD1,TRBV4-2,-,CASSQTTGDEQYF,TGTGCCAGCAGCCAAACAACAGGGGACGAGCAGTACTTC
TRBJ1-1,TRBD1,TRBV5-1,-,CASSLENRGFRTEAFF,TGCGCCAGCAGCTTGGAAAACAGGGGATTTAGGACTGAAGCTTTCTTT
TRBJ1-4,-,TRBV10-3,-,CAISEDQATNEKLFF,TGTGCCATCAGTGAGGATCAGGCAACTAATGAAAAACTGTTTTTT
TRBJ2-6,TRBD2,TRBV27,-,CASQNRGGLRSGANVLTF,TGTGCCAGCCAAAACCGGGGGGGGCTTAGGTCTGGGGCCAACGTCCTGACTTTC
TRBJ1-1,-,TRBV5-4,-,CASSLAAVNTEAFF,TGTGCCAGCAGCTTGGCCGCGGTGAACACTGAAGCTTTCTTT
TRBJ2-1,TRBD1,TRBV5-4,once,CASSRDRGPYNEQFF,TGTGCCAGCAGCCGGGACAGGGGACCCTACAATGAGCAGTTCTTC
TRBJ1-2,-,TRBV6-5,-,CASSWRGVDGYTF,TGTGCCAGCAGTTGGCGGGGGGTGGATGGCTACACCTTC
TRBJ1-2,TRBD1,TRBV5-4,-,CASSLAGGQGNYGYTF,TGTGCCAGCAGCTTGGCGGGGGGACAGGGGAACTATGGCTACACCTTC
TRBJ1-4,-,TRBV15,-,CATSRAGPNEKLFF,TGTGCCACCAGCAGAGCAGGGCCTAATGAAAAACTGTTTTTT
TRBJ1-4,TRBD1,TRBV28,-,CASSDRGAEKLFF,TGTGCCAGCAGTGACAGGGGAGCTGAAAAACTGTTTTTT
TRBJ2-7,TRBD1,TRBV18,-,CASSGAIGTAPLFAYEQYF,TGTGCCAGCTCTGGGGCTATCGGGACAGCTCCCTTGTTCGCCTACGAGCAGTACTTC
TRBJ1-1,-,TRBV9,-,CASSVVQMNTEAFF,TGTGCCAGCAGCGTTGTTCAGATGAACACTGAAGCTTTCTTT
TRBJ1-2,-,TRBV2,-,CASGVPGFSLNYGYTF,TGTGCCAGCGGAGTGCCAGGGTTTTCCCTGAACTATGGCTACACCTTC
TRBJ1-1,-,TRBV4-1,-,CASRETVNRAEAFF,TGCGCCAGCAGAGAGACAGTAAATCGGGCTGAAGCTTTCTTT
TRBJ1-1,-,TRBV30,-,CAWNRLRDEAFF,TGTGCCTGGAATCGACTCAGGGATGAAGCTTTCTTT
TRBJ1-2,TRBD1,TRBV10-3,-,CAIRTGQSYGYTF,TGTGCCATCAGGACGGGACAGAGCTATGGCTACACCTTC
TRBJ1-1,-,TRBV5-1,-,CASSLEGLNTEAFF,TGCGCCAGCAGCTTGGAGGGGCTGAACACTGAAGCTTTCTTT
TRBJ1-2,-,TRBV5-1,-,CASSRGQSSNYGYTF,TGCGCCAGCAGCCGCGGACAATCTTCAAATTATGGCTACACCTTC